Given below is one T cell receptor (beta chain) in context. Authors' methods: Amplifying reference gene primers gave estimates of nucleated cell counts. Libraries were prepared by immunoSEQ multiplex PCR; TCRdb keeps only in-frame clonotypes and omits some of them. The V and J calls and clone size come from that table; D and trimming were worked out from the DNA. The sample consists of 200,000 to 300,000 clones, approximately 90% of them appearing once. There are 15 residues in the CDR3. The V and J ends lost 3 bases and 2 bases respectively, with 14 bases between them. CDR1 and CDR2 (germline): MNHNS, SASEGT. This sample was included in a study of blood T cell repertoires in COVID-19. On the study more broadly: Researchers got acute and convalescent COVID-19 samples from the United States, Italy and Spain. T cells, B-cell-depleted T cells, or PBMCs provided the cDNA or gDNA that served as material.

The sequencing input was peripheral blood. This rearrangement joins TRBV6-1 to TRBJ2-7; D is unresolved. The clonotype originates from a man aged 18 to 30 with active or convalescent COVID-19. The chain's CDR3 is CASSDSFAPAYEQYF. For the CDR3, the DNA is TGTGCCAGCAGTGATTCTTTTGCACCAGCCTACGAGCAGTACTTC.